This T cell receptor (beta chain) was recovered during a study of shared clonotypes between healthy human individuals. Positively selected for CCR7, the CD45RO-negative cells used as naive CD8 cells excluded terminally differentiated effector memory CD45RA+ cells. This CDR3 spans 13 amino acids. After removal of 6 bases from V and 4 bases from J, the junction contained 6 bases not matched to a gene. Germline V gene data show CDR1 as LNHNV and CDR2 as YYDKDF (reference sequence). TCRdb's copy holds only in-frame clones and misses some; the assay was immunoSEQ multiplex PCR. The sample holds approximately 2,000,000 clones, 93% seen once.

The source is a young man in good health. Some clones in this sample may be carry-over from other donors' samples. Specimen: naive CD8+ T cells from PBMCs. The rearrangement uses TRBV15 and TRBJ2-7; 7 bases line up with TRBD2. The CDR3 loop is CATSVASGYEQYF. The DNA of the CDR3 is TGTGCCACCAGTGTCGCTAGCGGTTACGAGCAGTACTTC.